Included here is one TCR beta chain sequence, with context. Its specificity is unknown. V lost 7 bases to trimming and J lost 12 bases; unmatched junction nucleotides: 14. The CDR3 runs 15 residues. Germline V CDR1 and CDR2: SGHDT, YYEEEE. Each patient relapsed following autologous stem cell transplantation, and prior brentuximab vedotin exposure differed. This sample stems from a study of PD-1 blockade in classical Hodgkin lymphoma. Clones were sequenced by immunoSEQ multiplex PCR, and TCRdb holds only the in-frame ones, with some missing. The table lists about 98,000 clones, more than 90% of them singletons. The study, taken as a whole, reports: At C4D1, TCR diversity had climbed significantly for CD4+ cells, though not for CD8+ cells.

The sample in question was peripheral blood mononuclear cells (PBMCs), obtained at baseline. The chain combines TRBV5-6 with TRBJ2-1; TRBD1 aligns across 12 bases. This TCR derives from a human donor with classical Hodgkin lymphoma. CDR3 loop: CASLSRDRGLLGQFF. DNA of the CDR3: TGTGCCAGCCTTAGCCGGGACAGGGGGCTCTTAGGGCAGTTCTTC.